The 7 T cell receptor beta chains below were found in one sample sequenced in a study of blood T cell repertoires in COVID-19. TCRdb's copy holds only in-frame clones and misses some; the assay was immunoSEQ multiplex PCR. The top ten hold just under 7.5% of the sample, which has 84,000 or so clones, over 75% seen once. The sequenced sample was peripheral blood. Source of these receptors: a man between 65 and 85 years old with acute or convalescent COVID-19.

The chain carries TRBV12-3 or TRBV12-4 and TRBJ2-7, with 7 bases matching TRBD2. CDR3 size: 12 residues. The trim removed 2 bases at V and 6 bases at J, leaving 1 base unmatched. The CDR3 nucleotides read TGTGCCAGCAGTTTACCGGGGGGCGAGCAGTACTTC. This encodes CASSLPGGEQYF.

This clone was seen only a few times. V and J are TRBV7-9 and TRBJ1-3; 7 bases fit TRBD1. CDR1 and CDR2 from the germline V gene are SEHNR and FQNEAQ (reference sequence). This CDR3 comprises 17 residues. V was pared by 10 bases and J by 0 bases, with 15 bases of the junction left unmatched. The CDR3 loop reads CATPLGPGQSSGNTIYF. The CDR3 DNA reads as TGTGCCACCCCCCTCGGACCGGGACAGAGCTCTGGAAACACCATATATTTT.

The chain employs TRBV30 and TRBJ1-5; tentatively, D is TRBD1 (6 bases). V dropped 5 bases and J dropped 2 bases, with 10 bases sitting between them. Germline V CDR1 and CDR2: GTSNPN, SVGIG (reference sequence). The CDR3 consists of 13 residues. As DNA, the CDR3 is TGTGCCTGGGGTAACAGGGGCAATCAGCCCCAGCATTTT. It specifies CAWGNRGNQPQHF.

V gene TRBV28 combines with J gene TRBJ2-7; D possibly corresponds to TRBD2 (5 bases). Trimming pared 4 bases from V and 4 bases from J, leaving 11 bases between. Germline V gives CDR1 MDHEN, CDR2 SYDVKM. This CDR3 has 13 amino acids. The CDR3 here is CASSSGNRYEQYF. The CDR3 DNA sequence: TGTGCCAGCAGTTCGGGAAATCGGTACGAGCAGTACTTC.

CDR3 sequence: CSATRITEAFF. CDR3 nucleotide sequence: TGCAGTGCCACACGTATCACTGAAGCTTTCTTT. The V call is TRBV20-1, the J call TRBJ1-1; D gene ambiguous. The CDR3 is 11 residues long. Between the trimmed V and J ends, which lost 6 bases and 4 bases, there was a span of 9 bases. Looked up from germline, CDR1 is DFQATT and CDR2 is SNEGSKA (reference sequence).

CDR3 loop: CASSSQMTSGLTDTQYF. The CDR3 coding sequence is TGTGCCAGCAGCTCCCAGATGACTAGCGGGCTAACAGATACGCAGTATTTT. V is TRBV7-2 and J is TRBJ2-3, with 10 bases aligning to TRBD2. Per the germline V gene, CDR1 is SGHTA and CDR2 is FQGNSA. V trimming: 4 bases; J trimming: 3 bases; junction bases outside the gene matches: 10. The CDR3 is 17 residues long.

The V call is TRBV11-2, the J call TRBJ2-7; 7 nucleotides match TRBD1. The CDR3 is 16 amino acids. Germline V gives CDR1 SGHAT, CDR2 FQNNGV. J gave up 3 bases and V 2 bases, and 10 bases lay outside the gene matches. For the CDR3, the DNA is TGTGCCAGCAGCTTACGGACAGGTGGGGCGGGCTACGAGCAGTACTTC. It specifies CASSLRTGGAGYEQYF.